This T cell receptor (beta chain) was retrieved from a study of shared clonotypes between healthy human individuals. For the study at large: Samples came from two female and a few male donors aged 18 to 49.

Generated by immunoSEQ multiplex PCR, the TCRdb table keeps only in-frame clones and is missing some. This sample has around 990,000 clones; around 77% occur once, and the top ten carry approximately 0.9%. The study drew all its donors from Caucasian adults living in Nashville, Tennessee. This clone was recorded a few times. The antigen is undetermined. Study-level results: Generally, naive subsets came out with larger estimated richness than memory subsets. For naive CD4 cells, approximately 5% of clonotypes were shared across a few donors.

The TCR sequence derives from a man between 18 and 35 years old in good health. Some clones in this sample may be carry-over from other donors' samples. Source material: memory CD4+ T cells from PBMCs. Sample subset: CD45RA-negative fraction.

CDR3 residues: CASSHPTAFLSEKLFF. The DNA of the CDR3 is TGTGCCAGCAGCCATCCGACAGCATTTTTGAGTGAAAAACTGTTTTTT. The genes are TRBV7-9 and TRBJ1-4; D is possibly TRBD1 (5 bases). V was shortened by 5 bases and J by 7 bases, with 20 bases between the two germline ends. The CDR3 is 16 amino acids. Germline CDR1 and CDR2: SEHNR and FQNEAQ (reference sequence).